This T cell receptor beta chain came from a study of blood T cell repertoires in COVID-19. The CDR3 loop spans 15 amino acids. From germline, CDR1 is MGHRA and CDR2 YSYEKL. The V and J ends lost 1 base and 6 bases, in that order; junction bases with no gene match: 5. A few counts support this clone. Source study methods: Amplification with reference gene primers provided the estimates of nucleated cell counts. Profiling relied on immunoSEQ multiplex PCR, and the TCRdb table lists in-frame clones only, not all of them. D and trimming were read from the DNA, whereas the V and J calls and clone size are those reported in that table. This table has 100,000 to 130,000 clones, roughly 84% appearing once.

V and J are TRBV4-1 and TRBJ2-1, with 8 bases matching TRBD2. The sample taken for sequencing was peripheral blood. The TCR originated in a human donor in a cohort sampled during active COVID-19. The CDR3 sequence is CASSQVKRGLNEQFF. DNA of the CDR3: TGCGCCAGCAGCCAAGTCAAGCGGGGGCTCAATGAGCAGTTCTTC.